This is a list of T cell receptor beta chains from one sample in a study of cytomegalovirus exposure and HLA in healthy donors. Clones were sequenced by immunoSEQ multiplex PCR, and TCRdb holds only the in-frame ones, with some missing. Among 160,000 or so clones listed, 71% were seen once. The material sequenced was PBMCs. The receptors come from a woman aged 25 to 39 in good health and CMV-seronegative. Both conserved end residues are part of each CDR3. Fields, in order: J gene, V gene, clone size, CDR3 protein. Rows give clone size only sometimes, using once, few, many, or a class for an expanded clone.

>TRBJ1-2|TRBV28|.
CASSKGQGNYGYTF
>TRBJ1-4|TRBV25-1|.
CASSVQGGDEKLFF
>TRBJ2-2|TRBV6-6|few
CASRRLKNTGELFF
>TRBJ1-4|TRBV6-5|.
CASSNGQPPGEKLFF
>TRBJ2-5|TRBV11-2|once
CASSSDNQETQYF
>TRBJ2-1|TRBV11-3|.
CASSLDSGGFDEQFF
>TRBJ2-7|TRBV7-9|.
CASSLGAGAYEQYF
>TRBJ2-1|TRBV15|.
CATSRGLAGHEQFF
>TRBJ2-1|TRBV15|.
CATRKGGEGLDEQFF
>TRBJ1-1|TRBV19|.
CATTLHRRDTEAFF
>TRBJ2-5|TRBV9|.
CASSVVEQETQYF
>TRBJ1-1|TRBV14|.
CASSQTRGTEAFF
>TRBJ2-1|TRBV4-3|few
CASSQGGGVYNEQFF
>TRBJ1-1|TRBV5-1|.
CASSLEDRNTEAFF
>TRBJ2-2|TRBV7-2|once
CASSFKGDTGELFF
>TRBJ1-4|TRBV19|few
CASTFDRGSEKLFF
>TRBJ1-6|TRBV6-1|.
CASSDPGQGILALHF
>TRBJ2-7|TRBV28|once
CASLALAGAIYEQYF
>TRBJ1-1|TRBV10-1|.
CATEHLNTEAFF
>TRBJ1-5|TRBV27|few
CASRNTGGNQPQHF
>TRBJ1-1|TRBV9|.
CASSVQGQMNTEAFF
>TRBJ2-3|TRBV27|.
CATCTGPGDTQYF
>TRBJ1-2|TRBV6-5|.
CASSYYRNYGYTF
>TRBJ2-4|TRBV29-1|once
CSVGPRVAKNIQYF
>TRBJ1-1|TRBV6-1|.
CASTRDNSRTEAFF
>TRBJ2-5|TRBV9|few
CASSARVGETQYF
>TRBJ2-1|TRBV7-3|.
CASTPGGGAPGGEQFF
>TRBJ2-7|TRBV11-1|.
CASSLDTISYEQYF
>TRBJ2-1|TRBV6-4|.
CASSRTSGGEQFF
>TRBJ2-7|TRBV28|.
CASSRGGYRVGEQYF
>TRBJ1-1|TRBV5-8|few
CASSQRTQKAFF
>TRBJ2-4|TRBV28|.
CASSLGGLAVF
>TRBJ1-2|TRBV6-1|.
CASSELDARNYGYTF
>TRBJ1-5|TRBV19|once
CASSIDWVRQPQHF
>TRBJ2-4|TRBV4-3|once
CASSQTGLAKNIQYF
>TRBJ2-2|TRBV30|.
CAWSVRNTGELFF
>TRBJ1-5|TRBV28|.
CASRMTGYQPQHF
>TRBJ2-2|TRBV27|.
CASSLGSAGELFF
>TRBJ2-7|TRBV11-2|.
CASSQTRLELSYEQYF
>TRBJ2-5|TRBV4-2|.
CASSQAAGEQTQYF
>TRBJ2-1|TRBV5-1|.
CASSPNPGLYNEQFF
>TRBJ2-3|TRBV9|.
CASSVGATSGRGDTQYF
>TRBJ2-3|TRBV7-9|.
CASSLDVAFTDTQYF
>TRBJ2-5|TRBV2|.
CARTLGLKETQYF
>TRBJ2-2|TRBV27|.
CASSLGGRVTGELFF
>TRBJ1-1|TRBV5-1|few
CASSSNINTEAFF